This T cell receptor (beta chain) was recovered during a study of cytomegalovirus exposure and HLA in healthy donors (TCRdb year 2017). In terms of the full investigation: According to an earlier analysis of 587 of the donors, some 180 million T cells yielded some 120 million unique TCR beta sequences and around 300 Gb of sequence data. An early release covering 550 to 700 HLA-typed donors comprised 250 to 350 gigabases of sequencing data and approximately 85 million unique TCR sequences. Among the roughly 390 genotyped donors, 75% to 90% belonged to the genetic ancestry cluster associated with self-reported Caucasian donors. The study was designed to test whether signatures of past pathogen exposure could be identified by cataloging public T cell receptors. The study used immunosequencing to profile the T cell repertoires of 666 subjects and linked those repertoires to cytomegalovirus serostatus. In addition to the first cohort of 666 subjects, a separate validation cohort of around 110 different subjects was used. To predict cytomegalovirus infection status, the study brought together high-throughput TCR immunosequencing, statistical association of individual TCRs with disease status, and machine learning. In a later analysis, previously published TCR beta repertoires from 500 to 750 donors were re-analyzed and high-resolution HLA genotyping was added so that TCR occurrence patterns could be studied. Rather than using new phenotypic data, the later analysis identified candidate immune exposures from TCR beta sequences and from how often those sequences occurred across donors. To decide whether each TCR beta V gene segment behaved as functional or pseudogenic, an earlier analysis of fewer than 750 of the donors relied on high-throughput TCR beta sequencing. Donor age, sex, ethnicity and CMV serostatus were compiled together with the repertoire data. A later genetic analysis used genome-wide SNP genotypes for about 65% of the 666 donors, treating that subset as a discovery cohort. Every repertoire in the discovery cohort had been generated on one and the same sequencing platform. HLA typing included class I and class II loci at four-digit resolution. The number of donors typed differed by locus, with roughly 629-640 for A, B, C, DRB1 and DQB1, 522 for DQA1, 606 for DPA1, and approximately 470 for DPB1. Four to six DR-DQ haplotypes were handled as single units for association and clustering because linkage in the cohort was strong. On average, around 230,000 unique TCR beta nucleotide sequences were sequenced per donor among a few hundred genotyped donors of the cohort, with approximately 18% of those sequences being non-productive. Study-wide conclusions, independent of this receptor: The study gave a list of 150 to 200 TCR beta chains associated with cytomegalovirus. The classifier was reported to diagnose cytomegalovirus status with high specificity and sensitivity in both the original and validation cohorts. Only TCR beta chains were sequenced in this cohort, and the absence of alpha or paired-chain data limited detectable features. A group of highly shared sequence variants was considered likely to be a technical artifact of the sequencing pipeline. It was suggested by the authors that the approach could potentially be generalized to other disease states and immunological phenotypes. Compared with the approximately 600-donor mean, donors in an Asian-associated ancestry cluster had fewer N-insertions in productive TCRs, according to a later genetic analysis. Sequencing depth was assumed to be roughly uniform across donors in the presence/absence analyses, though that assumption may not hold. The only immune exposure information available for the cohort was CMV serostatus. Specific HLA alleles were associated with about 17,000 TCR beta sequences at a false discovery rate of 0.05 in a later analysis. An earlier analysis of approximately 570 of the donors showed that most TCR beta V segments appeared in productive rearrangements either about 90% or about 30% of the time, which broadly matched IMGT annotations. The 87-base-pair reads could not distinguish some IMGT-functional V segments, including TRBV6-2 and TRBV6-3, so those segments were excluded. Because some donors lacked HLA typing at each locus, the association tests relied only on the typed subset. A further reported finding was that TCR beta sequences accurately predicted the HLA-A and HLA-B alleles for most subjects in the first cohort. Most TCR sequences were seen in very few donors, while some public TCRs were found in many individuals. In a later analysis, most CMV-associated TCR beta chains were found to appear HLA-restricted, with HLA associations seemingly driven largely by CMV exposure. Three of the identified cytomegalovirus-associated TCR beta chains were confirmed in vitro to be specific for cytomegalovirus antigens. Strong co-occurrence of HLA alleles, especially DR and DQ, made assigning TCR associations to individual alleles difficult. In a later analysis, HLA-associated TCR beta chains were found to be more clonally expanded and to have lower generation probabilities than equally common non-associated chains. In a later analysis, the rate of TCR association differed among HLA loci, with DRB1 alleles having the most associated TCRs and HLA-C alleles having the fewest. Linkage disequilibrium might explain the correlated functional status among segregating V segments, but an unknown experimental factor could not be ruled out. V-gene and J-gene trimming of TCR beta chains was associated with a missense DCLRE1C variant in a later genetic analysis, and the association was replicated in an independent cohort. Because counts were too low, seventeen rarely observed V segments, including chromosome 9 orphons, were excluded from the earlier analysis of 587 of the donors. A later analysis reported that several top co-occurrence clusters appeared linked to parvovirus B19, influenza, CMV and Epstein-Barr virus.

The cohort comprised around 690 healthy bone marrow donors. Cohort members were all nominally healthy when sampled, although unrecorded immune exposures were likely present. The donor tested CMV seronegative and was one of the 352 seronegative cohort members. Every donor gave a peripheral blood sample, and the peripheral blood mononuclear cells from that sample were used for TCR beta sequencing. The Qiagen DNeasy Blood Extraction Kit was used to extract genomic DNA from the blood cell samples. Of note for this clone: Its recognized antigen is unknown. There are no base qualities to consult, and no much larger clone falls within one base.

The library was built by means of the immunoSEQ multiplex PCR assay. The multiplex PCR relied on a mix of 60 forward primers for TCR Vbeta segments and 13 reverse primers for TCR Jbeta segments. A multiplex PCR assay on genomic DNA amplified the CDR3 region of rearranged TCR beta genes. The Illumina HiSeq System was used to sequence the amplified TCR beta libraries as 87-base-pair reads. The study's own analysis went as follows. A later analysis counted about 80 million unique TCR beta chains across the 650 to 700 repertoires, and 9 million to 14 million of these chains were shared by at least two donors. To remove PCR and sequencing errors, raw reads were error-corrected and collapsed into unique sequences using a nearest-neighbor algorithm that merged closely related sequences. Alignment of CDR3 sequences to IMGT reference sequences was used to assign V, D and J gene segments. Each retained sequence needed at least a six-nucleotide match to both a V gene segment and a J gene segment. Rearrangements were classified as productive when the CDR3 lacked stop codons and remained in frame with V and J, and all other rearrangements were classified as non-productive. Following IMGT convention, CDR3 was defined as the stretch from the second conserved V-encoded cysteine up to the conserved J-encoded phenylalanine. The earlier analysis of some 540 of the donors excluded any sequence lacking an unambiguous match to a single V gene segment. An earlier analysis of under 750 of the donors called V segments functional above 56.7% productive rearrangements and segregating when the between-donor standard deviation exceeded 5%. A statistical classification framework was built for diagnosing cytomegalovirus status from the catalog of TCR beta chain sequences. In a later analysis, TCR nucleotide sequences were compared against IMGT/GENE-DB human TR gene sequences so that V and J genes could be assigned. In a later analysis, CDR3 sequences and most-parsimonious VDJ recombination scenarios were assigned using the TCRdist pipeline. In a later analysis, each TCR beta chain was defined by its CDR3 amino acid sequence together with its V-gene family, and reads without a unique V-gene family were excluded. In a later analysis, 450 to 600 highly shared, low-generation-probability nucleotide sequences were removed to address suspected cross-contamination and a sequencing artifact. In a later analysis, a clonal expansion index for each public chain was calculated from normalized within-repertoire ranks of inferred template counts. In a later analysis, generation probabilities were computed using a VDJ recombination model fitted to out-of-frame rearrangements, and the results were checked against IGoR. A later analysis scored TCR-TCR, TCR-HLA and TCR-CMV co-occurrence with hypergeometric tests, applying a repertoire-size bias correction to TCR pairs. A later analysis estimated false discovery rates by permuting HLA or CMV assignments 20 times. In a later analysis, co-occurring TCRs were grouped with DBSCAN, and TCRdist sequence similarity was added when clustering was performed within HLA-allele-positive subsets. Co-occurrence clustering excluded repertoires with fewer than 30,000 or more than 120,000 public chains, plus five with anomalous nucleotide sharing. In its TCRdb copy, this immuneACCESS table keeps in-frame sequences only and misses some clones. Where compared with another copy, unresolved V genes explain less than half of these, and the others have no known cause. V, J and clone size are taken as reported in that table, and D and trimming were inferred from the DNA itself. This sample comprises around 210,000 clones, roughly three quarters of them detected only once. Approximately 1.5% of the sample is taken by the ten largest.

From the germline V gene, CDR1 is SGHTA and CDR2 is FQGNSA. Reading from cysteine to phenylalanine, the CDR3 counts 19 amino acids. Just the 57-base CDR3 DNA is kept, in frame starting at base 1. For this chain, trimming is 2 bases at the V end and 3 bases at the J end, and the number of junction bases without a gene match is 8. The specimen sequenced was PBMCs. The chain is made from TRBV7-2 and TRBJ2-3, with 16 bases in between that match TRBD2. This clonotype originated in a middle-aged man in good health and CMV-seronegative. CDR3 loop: CASSLRGTSGRAATDTQYF. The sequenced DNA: TGTGCCAGCAGCTTAAGGGGGACTAGCGGGAGGGCCGCAACAGATACGCAGTATTTT.